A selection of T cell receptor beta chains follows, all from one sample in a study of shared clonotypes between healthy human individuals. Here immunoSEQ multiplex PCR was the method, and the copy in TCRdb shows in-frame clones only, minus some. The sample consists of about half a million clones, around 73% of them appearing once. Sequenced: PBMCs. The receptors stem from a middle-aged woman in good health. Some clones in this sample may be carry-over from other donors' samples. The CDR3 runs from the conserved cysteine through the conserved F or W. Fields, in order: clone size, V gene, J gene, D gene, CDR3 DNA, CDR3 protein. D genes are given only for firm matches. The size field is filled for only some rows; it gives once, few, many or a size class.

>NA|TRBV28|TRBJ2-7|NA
TGTGCCAGCAGTCCCGCCGACAGGTCGGGCTACGAGCAGTACTTC
CASSPADRSGYEQYF
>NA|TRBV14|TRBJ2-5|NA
TGTGCCAGCAGCCATGGGTGCCGGGGGACCCAGTACTTC
CASSHGCRGTQYF
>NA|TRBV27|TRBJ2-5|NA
TGTGCCAGCAGTTTATCTTTTGGGTCTGCCCAGTACTTC
CASSLSFGSAQYF
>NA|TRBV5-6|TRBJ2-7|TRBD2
TGTGCCAGCAGCTGGGGACTAGCGGGAGTCGGCGAGCAGTACTTC
CASSWGLAGVGEQYF
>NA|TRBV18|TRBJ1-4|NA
TGTGCCAGCTCACCCTCTAATGAAAAACTGTTTTTT
CASSPSNEKLFF
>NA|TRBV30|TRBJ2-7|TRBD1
TGTGCCGGCCGGGACAGCCGCTACGAGCAGTACTTC
CAGRDSRYEQYF
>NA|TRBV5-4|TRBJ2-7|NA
TGTGCCAGCAGCTTTTCGATCGGGGGCACCTACGAGCAGTACTTC
CASSFSIGGTYEQYF
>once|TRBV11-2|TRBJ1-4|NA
TGTGCCAGCAGCTTGAATCGTAATGAAAAACTGTTTTTT
CASSLNRNEKLFF
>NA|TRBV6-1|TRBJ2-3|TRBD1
TGTGCCAGCAGTCCTTGGACAGGGACAGATACGCAGTATTTT
CASSPWTGTDTQYF
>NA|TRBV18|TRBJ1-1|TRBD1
TGTGCCAGCTCACTAGACAGGGACACTGAAGCTTTCTTT
CASSLDRDTEAFF
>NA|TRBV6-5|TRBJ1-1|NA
TGTGCCAGCACTTCCCGCGGTGAATGGACTGAAGCTTTCTTT
CASTSRGEWTEAFF
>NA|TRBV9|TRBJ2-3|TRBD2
TGTGCCAGCGGGGGAGGGCCAGGGACAGATACGCAGTATTTT
CASGGGPGTDTQYF
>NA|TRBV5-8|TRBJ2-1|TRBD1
TGTGCCAGCAGCTATGGACAGGGGGGGAATGAGCAGTTCTTC
CASSYGQGGNEQFF
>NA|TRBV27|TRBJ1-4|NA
TGTGCCAGCAGACTGACAGGCGGGAGTGAAAAACTGTTTTTT
CASRLTGGSEKLFF
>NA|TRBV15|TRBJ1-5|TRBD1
TGTGCCACCAGCAGTCCGGGACAGGGTCAGAATCAGCCCCAGCATTTT
CATSSPGQGQNQPQHF
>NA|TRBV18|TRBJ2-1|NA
TGTGCCAGCTCACCTCGCCGGGAGAATGAGCAGTTCTTC
CASSPRRENEQFF
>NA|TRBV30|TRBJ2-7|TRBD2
TGTGCCTGGAGCCAGGGGCTAGCGGGAGGATACGAGCAGTACTTC
CAWSQGLAGGYEQYF
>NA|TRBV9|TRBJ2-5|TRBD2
TGTGCCAGCAGTCGTACGGGAGGGCCTACGGAGACCCAGTACTTC
CASSRTGGPTETQYF
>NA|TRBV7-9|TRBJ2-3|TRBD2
TGTGCCAGCAGCTTAGATGGGACTAGCTGGGATACGCAGTATTTT
CASSLDGTSWDTQYF
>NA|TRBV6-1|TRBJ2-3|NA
TGTGCCAGCAGTGAATGGGCCTCGCAGTATTTT
CASSEWASQYF
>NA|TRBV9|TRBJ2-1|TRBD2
TGTGCCAGCAGCGTAGGGGTTAGCGGGACGGTTCAGGAGCAGTTCTTC
CASSVGVSGTVQEQFF
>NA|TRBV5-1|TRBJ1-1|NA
TGCGCCAGCAGCTTAGGGGTTAAGACTGAAGCTTTCTTT
CASSLGVKTEAFF
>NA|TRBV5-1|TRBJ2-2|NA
TGCGCCAGCAGCGAAGGACTGGATAACACCGGGGAGCTGTTTTTT
CASSEGLDNTGELFF
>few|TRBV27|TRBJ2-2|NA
TGTGCCAGCAGCCCCCGGACAGTCCCGAACACCGGGGAGCTGTTTTTT
CASSPRTVPNTGELFF
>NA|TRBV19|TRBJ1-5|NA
TGTGCCAGTAGTATAGAGAACAGGGCGAATCAGCCCCAGCATTTT
CASSIENRANQPQHF
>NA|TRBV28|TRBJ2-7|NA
TGTGCCAGCAGCAGTCCAGGGCGGGTCACCTACGAGCAGTACTTC
CASSSPGRVTYEQYF
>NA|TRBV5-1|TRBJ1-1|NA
TGCGCCAGCAGCGAGGGAAACACTGAAGCTTTCTTT
CASSEGNTEAFF
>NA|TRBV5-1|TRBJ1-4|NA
TGCGCCAGCAGCGGGGGGAATGAAAAACTGTTTTTT
CASSGGNEKLFF
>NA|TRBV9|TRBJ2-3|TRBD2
TGTGCCAGCAGCGTAGAAGCGGGGGATATAAAGACAGATACGCAGTATTTT
CASSVEAGDIKTDTQYF
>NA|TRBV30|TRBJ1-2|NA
TGTGCCTGGAGTCTCCGAAGCTGGGGCTACACCTTC
CAWSLRSWGYTF
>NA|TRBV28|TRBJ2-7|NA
TGTGCCAGCAGTTTAAGTGGATTTGAGCAGTACTTC
CASSLSGFEQYF
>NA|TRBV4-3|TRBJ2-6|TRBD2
TGCGCCAGCAGCCAATTCCTAGCGGGAACCTCTGGGGCCAACGTCCTGACTTTC
CASSQFLAGTSGANVLTF
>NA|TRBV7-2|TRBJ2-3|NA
TGTGCCAGCAGCTTAAGTTCCCGGGGCGGCACAGATACGCAGTATTTT
CASSLSSRGGTDTQYF
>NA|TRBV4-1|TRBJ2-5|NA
TGCGCCAGCAGCCAAGAAGGCTACCAAGAGACCCAGTACTTC
CASSQEGYQETQYF
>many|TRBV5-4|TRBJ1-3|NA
TGTGCCAGCAGCTCTTGGACAGACGGAAACACCATATATTTT
CASSSWTDGNTIYF
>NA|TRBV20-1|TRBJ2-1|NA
TGCACCCCTTTCGTTAATGAGCAGTTCTTC
CTPFVNEQFF
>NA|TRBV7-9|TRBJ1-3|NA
TGTGCCAGCAGCTTGGGCAGGGCTGGAAACACCATATATTTT
CASSLGRAGNTIYF
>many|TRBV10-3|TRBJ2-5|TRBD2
TGTGCCATCAGTGAAGGACTAGCGGGAGTAGGGCAAGAGACCCAGTACTTC
CAISEGLAGVGQETQYF
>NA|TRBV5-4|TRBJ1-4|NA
TGTGCCAGCAGCTTGGCCAAGTTGGGAAATGAAAAACTGTTTTTT
CASSLAKLGNEKLFF
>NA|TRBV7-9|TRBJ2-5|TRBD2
TGTGCCAGCAGCTCCAGACTAGCGGGAGTCCAAGAGACCCAGTACTTC
CASSSRLAGVQETQYF
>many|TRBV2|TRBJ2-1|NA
TGTGCCAGCAGGTCCCGGGCCCCCTTTTACAATGAGCAGTTCTTC
CASRSRAPFYNEQFF
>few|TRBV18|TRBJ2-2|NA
TGTGCCAGCTCACCAGTGGGACCAAACACCGGGGAGCTGTTTTTT
CASSPVGPNTGELFF
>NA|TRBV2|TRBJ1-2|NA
TGTGCCAGCACCACCGGGGACTCTGGCTACACCTTC
CASTTGDSGYTF
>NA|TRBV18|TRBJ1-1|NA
TGTGCCAGCTCCTTTTCGGGGGACACTGAAGCTTTCTTT
CASSFSGDTEAFF
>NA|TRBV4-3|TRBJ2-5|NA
TGCGCCAGCAGCCAAGTCTTCCGCAGACAAGAGACCCAGTACTTC
CASSQVFRRQETQYF
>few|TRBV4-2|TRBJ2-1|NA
TGTGCCAGCAGCCAAGAATACCCGGGTTCCTACAATGAGCAGTTCTTC
CASSQEYPGSYNEQFF
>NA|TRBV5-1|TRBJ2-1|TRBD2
TGCGCCAGCAGCCGATCTTTAGCGGGAGGTTCTAATGAGCAGTTCTTC
CASSRSLAGGSNEQFF
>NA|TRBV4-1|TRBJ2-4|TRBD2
TGCGCCAGCAGCCAAGGCCGGAGTAGCGGGAGGATGAACATTCAGTACTTC
CASSQGRSSGRMNIQYF
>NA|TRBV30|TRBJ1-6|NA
TGTGCCTGGAGTAGGGTGGATTCACCCCTCCACTTT
CAWSRVDSPLHF
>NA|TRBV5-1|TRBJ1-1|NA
TGCGCCAGCAGCTTGGTCTCGCAGGGCACTGAAGCTTTCTTT
CASSLVSQGTEAFF